The 4 T cell receptor beta chains listed next were all sequenced from one sample in a study of blood T cell repertoires in COVID-19. Clones were read by immunoSEQ multiplex PCR, and TCRdb kept only the in-frame ones, dropping some. The table lists roughly 400,000 clones, over 75% of them singletons, with around 1.9% in the top ten. Sample: PBMCs or T cells enriched from blood (not recorded which). The source of these receptors is a woman aged 40 to 50 with acute COVID-19.

The V gene is TRBV11-2, the J gene TRBJ2-7; 7 nucleotides match TRBD2. In germline, CDR1 is SGHAT, CDR2 FQNNGV. CDR3 length equals 14 residues. V trimming: 3 bases; J trimming: 0 bases; junction bases outside the gene matches: 2. CDR3 loop: CASSFREGSYEQYF. The DNA for the CDR3 is TGTGCCAGCAGCTTTAGGGAGGGCTCCTACGAGCAGTACTTC.

The gene calls are TRBV2 and TRBJ1-2; weak D call: TRBD1 (6 bases). The V gene lost 3 bases and the J gene lost 8 bases, with 7 bases spanning the gap. Germline assignment: CDR1 SNHLY and CDR2 FYNNEI. The CDR3 runs 11 residues. DNA for the CDR3: TGTGCCAGCAGTGAGGGGGCCGGCTACACCTTC. It encodes CASSEGAGYTF.

The chain uses TRBV21-1 and TRBJ1-6. TRBV21-1 is labeled a pseudogene. This CDR3 spans 14 amino acids. Here the CDR3 DNA reads TGTGCCAGCAGCCCACCCGAGAGGAATTCACCCCTCCACTTT. This gives the protein CASSPPERNSPLHF.

This rearrangement joins TRBV18 to TRBJ2-6; 8 bases agree with TRBD1. This CDR3 has 18 amino acids. V lost 4 bases to trimming and J lost 0 bases; unmatched junction nucleotides: 8. Per germline, CDR1 KGHSH and CDR2 LQKENI. The CDR3 sequence is CASSLNGQGNSGANVLTF. CDR3 nucleotides: TGTGCCAGCTCACTGAACGGACAGGGTAACTCTGGGGCCAACGTCCTGACTTTC.